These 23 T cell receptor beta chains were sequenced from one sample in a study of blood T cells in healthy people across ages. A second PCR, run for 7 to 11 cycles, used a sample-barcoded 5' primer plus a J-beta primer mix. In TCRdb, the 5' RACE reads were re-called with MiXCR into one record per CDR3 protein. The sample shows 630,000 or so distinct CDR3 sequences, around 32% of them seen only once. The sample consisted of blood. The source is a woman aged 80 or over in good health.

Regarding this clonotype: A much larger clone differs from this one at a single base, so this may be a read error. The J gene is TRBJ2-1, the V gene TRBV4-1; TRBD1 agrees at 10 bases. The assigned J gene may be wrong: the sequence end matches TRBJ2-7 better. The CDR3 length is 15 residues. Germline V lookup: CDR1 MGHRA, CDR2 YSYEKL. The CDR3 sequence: CASSQDGTGVNEQYF. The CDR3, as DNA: TGCGCCAGCAGCCAAGATGGGACAGGGGTCAATGAGCAGTACTTC.

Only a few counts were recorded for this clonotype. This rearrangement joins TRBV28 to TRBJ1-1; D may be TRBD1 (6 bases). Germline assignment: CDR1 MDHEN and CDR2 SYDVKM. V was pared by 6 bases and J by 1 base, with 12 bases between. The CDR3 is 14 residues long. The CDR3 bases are TGTGCCAGCAGCTCCGACAGGTCGAACACTGAAGCTTTCTTT. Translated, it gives CASSSDRSNTEAFF.

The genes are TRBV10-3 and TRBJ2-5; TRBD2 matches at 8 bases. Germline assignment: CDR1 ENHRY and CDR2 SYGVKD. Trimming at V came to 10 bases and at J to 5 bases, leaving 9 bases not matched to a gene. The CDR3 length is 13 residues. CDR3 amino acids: CATSSSGSETQYF. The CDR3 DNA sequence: TGTGCCACCTCATCCAGCGGGAGTGAGACCCAGTACTTC.

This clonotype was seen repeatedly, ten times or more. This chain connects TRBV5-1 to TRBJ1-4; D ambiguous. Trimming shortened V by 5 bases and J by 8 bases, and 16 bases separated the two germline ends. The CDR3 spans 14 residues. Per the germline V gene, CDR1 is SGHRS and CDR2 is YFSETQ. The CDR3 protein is CASRTEGRLEKLFF. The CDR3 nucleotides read TGCGCCAGCAGGACTGAAGGGAGGTTGGAAAAACTGTTTTTT.

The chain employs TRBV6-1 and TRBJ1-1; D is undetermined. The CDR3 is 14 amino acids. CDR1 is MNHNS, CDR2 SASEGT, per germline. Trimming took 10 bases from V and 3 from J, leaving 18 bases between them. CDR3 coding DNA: TGTGCCACCTCTCCTCGGCCCGGGGACACTGAAGCTTTCTTT. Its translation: CATSPRPGDTEAFF.

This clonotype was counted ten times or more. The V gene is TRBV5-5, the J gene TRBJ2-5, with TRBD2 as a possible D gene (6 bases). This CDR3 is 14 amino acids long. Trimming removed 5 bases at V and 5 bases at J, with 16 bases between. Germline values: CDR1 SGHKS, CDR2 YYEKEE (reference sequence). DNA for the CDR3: TGTGCCAGCAGGCCTGGGACTTCGGGGGAGACCCAGTACTTC. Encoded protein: CASRPGTSGETQYF. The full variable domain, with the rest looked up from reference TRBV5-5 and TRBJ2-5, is DAGVTQSPTHLIKTRGQQVTLRCSPISGHKSVSWYQQVLGQGPQFIFQYYEKEERGRGNFPDRFSARQFPNYSSELNVNALLLGDSALYLCASRPGTSGETQYFGPGTRLLVL.

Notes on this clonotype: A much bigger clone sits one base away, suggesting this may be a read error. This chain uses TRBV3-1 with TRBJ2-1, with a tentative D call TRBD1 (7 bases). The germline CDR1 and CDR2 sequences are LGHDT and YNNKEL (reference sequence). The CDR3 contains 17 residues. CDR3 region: CVSSQGGRGGVNNEQFF. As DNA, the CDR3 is TGTGTCAGCAGCCAAGGGGGCCGGGGCGGGGTTAACAATGAGCAGTTCTTC.

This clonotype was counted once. CDR3 sequence reads: CASSEGSGYEKLFF. The CDR3 bases are TGTGCCAGCAGTGAGGGGTCAGGGTATGAAAAACTGTTTTTT. The chain is built from TRBV6-1 and TRBJ1-4; maybe TRBD1 (5 bases). The CDR3 extends over 14 amino acids. The germline CDR1 and CDR2 sequences are MNHNS and SASEGT. The V end lost 3 bases, the J end lost 6 bases, and 11 bases lay between the germline ends.

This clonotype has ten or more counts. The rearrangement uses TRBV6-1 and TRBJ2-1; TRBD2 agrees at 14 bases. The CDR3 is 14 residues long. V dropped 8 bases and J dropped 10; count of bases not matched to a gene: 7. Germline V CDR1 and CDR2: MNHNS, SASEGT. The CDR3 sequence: CASSTSGGATEQFF. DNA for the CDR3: TGTGCCAGCTCGACTAGCGGGGGGGCCACCGAGCAGTTCTTC.

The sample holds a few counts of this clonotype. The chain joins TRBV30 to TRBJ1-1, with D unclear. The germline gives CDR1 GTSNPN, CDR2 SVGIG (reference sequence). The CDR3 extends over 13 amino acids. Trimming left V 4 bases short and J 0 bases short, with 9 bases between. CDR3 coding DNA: TGTGCCTGGAACGCAAGGGTGAACACTGAAGCTTTCTTT. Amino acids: CAWNARVNTEAFF.

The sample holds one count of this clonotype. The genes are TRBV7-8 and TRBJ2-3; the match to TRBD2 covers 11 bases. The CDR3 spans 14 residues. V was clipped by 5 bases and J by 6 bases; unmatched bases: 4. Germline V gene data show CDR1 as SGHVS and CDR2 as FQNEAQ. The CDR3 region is CASSAIAGGDTQYF. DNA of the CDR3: TGTGCCAGCAGCGCCATAGCGGGAGGGGATACGCAGTATTTT.

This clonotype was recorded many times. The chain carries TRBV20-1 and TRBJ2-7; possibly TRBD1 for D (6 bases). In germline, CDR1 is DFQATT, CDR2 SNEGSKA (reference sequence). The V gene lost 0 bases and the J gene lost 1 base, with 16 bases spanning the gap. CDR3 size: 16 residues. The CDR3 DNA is TGCAGTGCTAGAGATCTGGATGGGGGCCCTTCCTACGAGCAGTACTTC. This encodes CSARDLDGGPSYEQYF.

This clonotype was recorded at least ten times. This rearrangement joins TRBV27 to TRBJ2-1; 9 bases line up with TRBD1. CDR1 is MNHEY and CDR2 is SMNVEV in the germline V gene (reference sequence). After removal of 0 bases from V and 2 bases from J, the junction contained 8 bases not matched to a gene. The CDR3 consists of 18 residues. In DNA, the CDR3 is TGTGCCAGCAGTTTATCTGGGACAGGGACGATCACCTACAATGAGCAGTTCTTC. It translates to CASSLSGTGTITYNEQFF.

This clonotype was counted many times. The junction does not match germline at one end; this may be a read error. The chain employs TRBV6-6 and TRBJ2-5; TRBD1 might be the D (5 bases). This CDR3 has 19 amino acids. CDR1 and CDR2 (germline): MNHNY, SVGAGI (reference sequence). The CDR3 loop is CASSYSPGRTNVMGETQYF. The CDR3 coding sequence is TGTGCCAGCAGCTACTCGCCAGGCAGGACAAATGTTATGGGAGAGACCCAGTACTTC.

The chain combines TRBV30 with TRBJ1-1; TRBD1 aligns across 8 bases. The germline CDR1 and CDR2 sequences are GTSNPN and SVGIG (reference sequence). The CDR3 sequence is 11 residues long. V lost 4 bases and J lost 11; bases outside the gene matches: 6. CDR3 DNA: TGTGCCTGGAACCAGGGGGCGAGGGCTTTCTTT. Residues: CAWNQGARAFF.

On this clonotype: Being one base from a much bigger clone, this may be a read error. This CDR3 is CASSDLGGGLYGQYF. For the CDR3, the DNA is TGTGCCAGCAGCGATCTGGGCGGGGGGCTCTACGGGCAGTACTTC. The chain couples TRBV25-1 to TRBJ2-4, with TRBD2 identical over 8 bases. Germline CDR1 is MGHDK and CDR2 is SYGVNS. V shed 6 bases and J 13 bases; nucleotides not matched to a gene: 17. CDR3 length equals 15 residues. Based on the CDR3 plus reference TRBV25-1 and TRBJ2-4, the full variable domain is EADIYQTPRYLVIGTGKKITLECSQTMGHDKMYWYQQDPGMELHLIHYSYGVNSTEKGDLSSESTVSRIRTEHFPLTLESARPSHTSQYLCASSDLGGGLYGQYFGAGTRLSVL.

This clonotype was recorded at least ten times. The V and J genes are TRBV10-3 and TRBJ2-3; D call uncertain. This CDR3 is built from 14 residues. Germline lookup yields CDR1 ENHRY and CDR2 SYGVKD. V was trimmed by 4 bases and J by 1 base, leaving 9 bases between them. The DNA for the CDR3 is TGTGCCATCAGTGCAACTCGGGGCACAGATACGCAGTATTTT. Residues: CAISATRGTDTQYF.

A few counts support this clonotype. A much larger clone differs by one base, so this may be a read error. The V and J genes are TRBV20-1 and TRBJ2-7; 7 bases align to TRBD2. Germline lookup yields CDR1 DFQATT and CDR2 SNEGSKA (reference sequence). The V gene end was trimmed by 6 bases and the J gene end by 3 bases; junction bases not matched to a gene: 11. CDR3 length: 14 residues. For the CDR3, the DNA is TGCAGTGCACCTCGGACTAGGGGATGCTACGAGCAGTACTTC. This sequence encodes CSAPRTRGCYEQYF.

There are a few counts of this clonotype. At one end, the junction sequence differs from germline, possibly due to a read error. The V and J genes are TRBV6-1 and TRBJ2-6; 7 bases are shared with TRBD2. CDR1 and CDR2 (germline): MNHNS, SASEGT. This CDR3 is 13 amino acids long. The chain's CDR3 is CASRGSGANVRTF. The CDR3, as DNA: TGTGCCAGCAGAGGGAGCGGGGCCAACGTCCGGACTTTC.

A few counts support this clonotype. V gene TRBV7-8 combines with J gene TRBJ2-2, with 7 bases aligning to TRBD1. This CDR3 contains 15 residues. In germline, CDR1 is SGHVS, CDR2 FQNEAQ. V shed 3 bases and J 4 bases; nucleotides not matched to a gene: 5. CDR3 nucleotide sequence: TGTGCCAGCAGCTTGGGACAGCCAGGCACCGGGGAGCTGTTTTTT. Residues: CASSLGQPGTGELFF.

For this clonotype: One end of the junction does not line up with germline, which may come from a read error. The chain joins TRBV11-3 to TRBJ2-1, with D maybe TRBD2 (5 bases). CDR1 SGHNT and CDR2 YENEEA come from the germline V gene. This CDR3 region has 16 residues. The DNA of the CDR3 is TGTGCCAGCAGCTTCCAGCGGAGTTCTACCTACAATGAGCAGTGCTTC. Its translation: CASSFQRSSTYNEQCF.

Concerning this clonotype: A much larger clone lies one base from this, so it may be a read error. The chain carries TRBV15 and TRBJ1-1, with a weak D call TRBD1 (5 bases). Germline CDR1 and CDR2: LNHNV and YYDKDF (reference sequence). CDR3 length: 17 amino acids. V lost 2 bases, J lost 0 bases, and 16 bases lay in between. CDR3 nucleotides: TGTGCCACCAGCAGACTCGGTGGGGCGGGGTTGAACACTGAAGCTTTCTTT. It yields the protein CATSRLGGAGLNTEAFF.

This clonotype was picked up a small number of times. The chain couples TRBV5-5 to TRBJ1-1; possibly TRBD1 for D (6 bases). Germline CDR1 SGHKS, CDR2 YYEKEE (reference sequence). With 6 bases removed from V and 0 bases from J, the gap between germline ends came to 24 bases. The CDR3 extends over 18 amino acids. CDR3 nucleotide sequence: TGTGCCAGCACCCAATCGGGGGCAGGTCGATTCTTGAACACTGAAGCTTTCTTT. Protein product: CASTQSGAGRFLNTEAFF.